The 21 T cell receptor beta chains in this list originate from one sample, sequenced in a study of blood T cell repertoires in COVID-19 (dated by TCRdb to the early 2020s). The library came from the immunoSEQ multiplex PCR assay. In its TCRdb copy, this immuneACCESS table keeps in-frame sequences only and misses some clones. Where compared with another copy, unresolved V genes explain less than half of these, and the others have no known cause. The sample has around 320,000 clones on record, about 90% of them singletons. The ten most abundant clones make up about 2.5% of the sample. The sample taken for sequencing was peripheral blood. The receptor source for this set is a man in his late teens or twenties with active or convalescent COVID-19.

V and J are TRBV5-4 and TRBJ1-3; 11 bases line up with TRBD1. V trimming: 3 bases; J trimming: 6 bases; junction bases outside the gene matches: 5. There are 15 residues in the CDR3. Per the germline V gene, CDR1 is SGHNT and CDR2 is YYREEE (reference sequence). CDR3 protein: CASSSPGQGVNTIYF. The CDR3 bases are TGTGCCAGCAGCTCACCGGGACAGGGGGTAAACACCATATATTTT. The variable domain in full, with the rest retrieved from reference TRBV5-4 and TRBJ1-3, is ETGVTQSPTHLIKTRGQQVTLRCSSQSGHNTVSWYQQALGQGPQFIFQYYREEENGRGNFPPRFSGLQFPNYSSELNVNALELDDSALYLCASSSPGQGVNTIYFGEGSWLTVV.

This chain connects TRBV28 to TRBJ2-7; the match to TRBD1 covers 7 bases. This CDR3 is 15 amino acids long. Looked up from germline, CDR1 is MDHEN and CDR2 is SYDVKM. V was pared by 6 bases and J by 0 bases, with 8 bases of the junction left unmatched. The CDR3 protein is CASRTGTVSSYEQYF. CDR3 DNA: TGTGCCAGCAGGACAGGGACAGTTTCCTCCTACGAGCAGTACTTC.

The J gene is TRBJ1-2, the V gene TRBV6-5; D is undetermined. CDR1 MNHEY and CDR2 SVGAGI come from the germline V gene. Trimming took 2 bases from V and 4 from J, leaving 11 bases between them. CDR3 size: 14 residues. The CDR3 protein is CASSYGQVGYGYTF. DNA for the CDR3: TGTGCCAGCAGTTACGGTCAGGTCGGCTATGGCTACACCTTC.

The chain recombines TRBV2 with TRBJ1-1; TRBD1 aligns across 8 bases. Germline assignment: CDR1 SNHLY and CDR2 FYNNEI. The trim removed 7 bases at V and 4 bases at J, leaving 2 bases unmatched. This CDR3 has 12 amino acids. For the CDR3, the DNA is TGTGCCAGCACGGACAGGGCCACTGAAGCTTTCTTT. As protein: CASTDRATEAFF.

V is TRBV5-1 and J is TRBJ2-7; 11 nucleotides align to TRBD1. With 4 bases clipped from V and 7 bases from J, the junction kept 7 bases outside the gene matches. Germline lookup yields CDR1 SGHRS and CDR2 YFSETQ. The CDR3 has 14 residues. Written as DNA, the CDR3 is TGCGCCAGCAGCACCGGACAGGGGGCGTGGGAGCAGTACTTC. As protein: CASSTGQGAWEQYF.

The chain combines TRBV5-1 with TRBJ1-6; D unresolved. CDR1 is SGHRS and CDR2 is YFSETQ in the germline V gene. Trimming removed 0 bases at V and 14 bases at J, with 12 bases between. The CDR3 runs to 13 residues. CDR3 DNA sequence: TGCGCCAGCAGCTTGGAATACCCTTCGGCCCTCCACTTT. This codes for CASSLEYPSALHF. Drawing the rest from reference TRBV5-1 and TRBJ1-6, the complete variable domain is KAGVTQTPRYLIKTRGQQVTLSCSPISGHRSVSWYQQTPGQGLQFLFEYFSETQRNKGNFPGRFSGRQFSNSRSEMNVSTLELGDSALYLCASSLEYPSALHFGNGTRLTVT.

The gene calls are TRBV7-2 and TRBJ2-1; no definite D call. CDR1 is SGHTA, CDR2 FQGNSA, per germline. The CDR3 consists of 14 residues. The V end lost 2 bases, the J end lost 0 bases, and 5 bases lay between the germline ends. CDR3 sequence: CASSLLVSYNEQFF. Here the CDR3 DNA reads TGTGCCAGCAGCTTACTAGTCTCCTACAATGAGCAGTTCTTC.

The V and J genes are TRBV12-3 or TRBV12-4 and TRBJ1-1, with TRBD1 as a possible D gene (5 bases). The CDR3 covers 13 residues. V was clipped by 10 bases and J by 2 bases, with 14 bases between them. The CDR3, as DNA: TGTGCCATCCTCAAAGGGGATAACACTGAAGCTTTCTTT. Amino acid sequence: CAILKGDNTEAFF.

The chain employs TRBV7-6 and TRBJ2-1, with 9 bases lining up with TRBD2. With V trimmed by 2 bases and J by 5 bases, 7 bases remained unmatched. This CDR3 has 16 residues. CDR1 SGHVS and CDR2 FNYEAQ come from the germline V gene. CDR3 in DNA: TGTGCCAGCAGCTTAATTATTAGCGGGAGTGACAATGAGCAGTTCTTC. Protein: CASSLIISGSDNEQFF.

Notes on this clone: Within the sample, other DNA sequences also encode this same CDR3. V gene TRBV27 combines with J gene TRBJ2-7; the match to TRBD2 covers 7 bases. From germline, CDR1 is MNHEY and CDR2 SMNVEV (reference sequence). This CDR3 spans 12 amino acids. J was trimmed by 7 bases and V by 3 bases; bases with no gene match: 3. The CDR3 DNA reads as TGTGCCAGCAGTTTGTTGGGGGGGGAGCAGTACTTC. Protein: CASSLLGGEQYF.

The chain is built from TRBV9 and TRBJ2-7, with 7 bases that match TRBD1. Germline V lookup: CDR1 SGDLS, CDR2 YYNGEE. Unmatched junction bases numbered 13, after V lost 1 base and J lost 3 bases. This CDR3 contains 17 residues. The CDR3 protein is CASSVSPGDSDYYEQYF. CDR3 DNA: TGTGCCAGCAGCGTAAGCCCTGGGGACAGTGATTACTACGAGCAGTACTTC.

The V call is TRBV6-2 or TRBV6-3, the J call TRBJ2-2; D might be TRBD1 (5 bases). The V end was cut by 2 bases, the J end by 0 bases, with 10 bases between. Germline-derived CDR1 and CDR2 are MNHEY and SVGEGT. This CDR3 is 16 amino acids long. The chain's CDR3 is CASSYRGSPNTGELFF. CDR3 sequence (DNA): TGTGCCAGCAGTTACAGGGGTAGTCCGAACACCGGGGAGCTGTTTTTT.

This chain joins TRBV6-2 or TRBV6-3 and TRBJ1-5, with TRBD1 matching 9 bases. This CDR3 has 14 residues. Germline V lookup: CDR1 MNHEY, CDR2 SVGEGT. V gave up 5 bases and J gave up 6 bases; unmatched junction bases: 5. CDR3: CASSGGQGSQPQHF. In DNA form, the CDR3 reads TGTGCCAGCAGTGGGGGACAGGGAAGTCAGCCCCAGCATTTT.

The chain carries TRBV4-1 and TRBJ2-7, with 7 bases that match TRBD1. This CDR3 contains 15 residues. The trim removed 4 bases at V and 6 bases at J, leaving 12 bases unmatched. CDR1 and CDR2 (germline): MGHRA, YSYEKL. CDR3 sequence reads: CASSLHTGAKGEQYF. The DNA for the CDR3 is TGCGCCAGCAGCCTTCATACAGGGGCGAAGGGCGAGCAGTACTTC.

The rearrangement links TRBV7-9 to TRBJ1-2; D unclear. Per germline, CDR1 SEHNR and CDR2 FQNEAQ (reference sequence). The V and J ends lost 1 base and 5 bases respectively, with 14 bases between them. The CDR3 is 15 residues long. The CDR3 DNA follows: TGTGCCAGCAGCTTAGATCGTCCAGGATTTTATGGCTACACCTTC. It translates to CASSLDRPGFYGYTF.

Regarding this clone: This may be a read error: a much more frequent sequence differs by one nucleotide. This chain connects TRBV7-9 to TRBJ2-1; 12 bases are a match to TRBD2. CDR1 and CDR2 (germline): SEHNR, FQNEAQ (reference sequence). There are 15 residues in the CDR3. Losses at the gene ends were 5 bases for V and 2 bases for J; bases not matched to a gene: 1. CDR3 in DNA: TGTGCCAGCAGCCGACTAGCGGGAGCCTACAATGAGCAGTTCTTC. Amino acids: CASSRLAGAYNEQFF.

The gene calls are TRBV5-1 and TRBJ2-7; tentatively, D is TRBD2 (7 bases). V lost 3 bases, J lost 4 bases, and 17 bases lay in between. This CDR3 is built from 15 residues. Germline loops: CDR1 SGHRS, CDR2 YFSETQ. DNA for the CDR3: TGCGCCAGCAGCTCCGGACGGGGGGCTCTTTACGAGCAGTACTTC. Translated: CASSSGRGALYEQYF.

This rearrangement joins TRBV7-9 to TRBJ1-1; 9 positions match TRBD1. V was pared by 1 base and J by 6 bases, with 9 bases of the junction left unmatched. CDR1 SEHNR and CDR2 FQNEAQ come from the germline V gene (reference sequence). The CDR3 length is 16 residues. In DNA form, the CDR3 reads TGTGCCAGCAGCTTAGTTGGGACAGGGCCAAACGCTGAAGCTTTCTTT. The encoded protein is CASSLVGTGPNAEAFF.

This clone was seen a few times. This chain links TRBV6-5 with TRBJ2-1, with D perhaps TRBD2 (6 bases). V was clipped by 6 bases and J by 5 bases, with 11 bases between them. The CDR3 contains 13 residues. CDR1 and CDR2 (germline): MNHEY, SVGAGI. The CDR3 reads CASRLALNNEQFF. CDR3 in DNA: TGTGCCAGCAGACTAGCTCTAAACAATGAGCAGTTCTTC.

V and J are TRBV6-5 and TRBJ1-1; no clear D. CDR3 length equals 15 residues. V shed 7 bases and J shed 2 bases, with 17 bases lying between them. Germline V lookup: CDR1 MNHEY, CDR2 SVGAGI. In nucleotides, the CDR3 is TGTGCCAGCAATTCGTTCCGGCGGCTTAACACTGAAGCTTTCTTT. Translation: CASNSFRRLNTEAFF.

V and J are TRBV27 and TRBJ1-4, with TRBD1 matching over 8 bases. This CDR3 contains 15 residues. J was trimmed by 0 bases and V by 6 bases; bases with no gene match: 3. CDR1 MNHEY and CDR2 SMNVEV come from the germline V gene (reference sequence). DNA for the CDR3: TGTGCCAGCAGGGACAGGGCTTCAACTAATGAAAAACTGTTTTTT. This translates into CASRDRASTNEKLFF.